The present T cell receptor (beta chain) was sequenced within a study of T cell repertoires in cytomegalovirus infection. The overall study: CMV epitopes, recently identified HLA-C-restricted and well-studied HLA-B-restricted, were used. It was the public TCR beta signatures that indicated both CMV infection and matching HLA type.

TCRdb re-derived calls from the reads in MiXCR, one entry per CDR3 protein. The table has some 480,000 distinct CDR3 sequences, more than 30% seen once; the top ten hold under 20%. With regard to this clonotype: Antigen specificity is unknown.

Germline V gene lookup returns CDR1 SGHTA and CDR2 FQGNSA. This CDR3 is 15 amino acids long. With V trimmed by 5 bases and J by 4 bases, 6 bases remained unmatched. The V gene is TRBV7-2, the J gene TRBJ2-2; 8 bases line up with TRBD2. The sequence came from a human donor in good health (CMV status not recorded). Some clones in this sample may be carry-over from other donors' samples. This specimen was cultured PBMCs, taken from culture after CMV antigen stimulation. The CDR3 nucleotides are TGTGCCAGCAGCCGCCCGAGCGGGGGCACCGGGGAGCTGTTTTTT. It is translated as CASSRPSGGTGELFF.